One sample yielded the 26 T cell receptor beta chains listed below, sequenced in a study of shared clonotypes between healthy human individuals. Only in-frame clones appear in the TCRdb table, and some are missing; sequencing was by immunoSEQ multiplex PCR. The table has roughly 2.4 million clones, approximately 94% seen once. The sequencing sample was made of naive CD4+ T cells sorted from blood. Documented subset: CD45RA+ positively selected. Receptor source: a man younger than 35 in good health.

The chain has TRBV7-2 and TRBJ2-1; TRBD1 matches 8 bases. J gave up 8 bases and V 4 bases, and 10 bases lay outside the gene matches. CDR1 and CDR2 from the germline V gene are SGHTA and FQGNSA. This CDR3 comprises 15 residues. This chain's CDR3 is CASSSRTHRGDEQFF. CDR3 coding DNA: TGTGCCAGCAGCTCACGAACACACAGGGGGGATGAGCAGTTCTTC.

In the case of this clone: Other DNA sequences in this specimen translate into the identical CDR3. The chain links TRBV6-5 to TRBJ1-5, with D hard to call. This CDR3 spans 13 amino acids. Deletions cut 5 bases from V and 4 bases from J, with 9 bases between. CDR1 and CDR2 from the germline V gene are MNHEY and SVGAGI. The CDR3 loop reads CASSLQGNQPQHF. CDR3 sequence (DNA): TGTGCCAGCAGTCTCCAAGGGAATCAGCCCCAGCATTTT.

The chain couples TRBV5-4 to TRBJ2-7; 8 bases agree with TRBD2. Germline lookup yields CDR1 SGHNT and CDR2 YYREEE (reference sequence). Trimming cost V 7 bases and J 6 bases; bases outside gene matches: 9. The CDR3 runs to 13 residues. The CDR3 region is CASRSGLAGEQYF. The CDR3 nucleotides read TGTGCCAGCCGCAGCGGACTAGCTGGCGAGCAGTACTTC.

This sequence joins TRBV2 and TRBJ1-1; 8 bases align to TRBD1. CDR3 length equals 15 residues. Per germline, CDR1 SNHLY and CDR2 FYNNEI. J lost 0 bases, V lost 6 bases, and 6 bases had no gene match. The CDR3 loop reads CASRRTGPMNTEAFF. As DNA, the CDR3 is TGTGCCAGCAGGCGGACAGGGCCCATGAACACTGAAGCTTTCTTT.

The rearrangement uses TRBV27 and TRBJ2-5; 9 bases agree with TRBD2. Germline V gives CDR1 MNHEY, CDR2 SMNVEV (reference sequence). J was trimmed by 5 bases and V by 5 bases; bases with no gene match: 9. The length of the CDR3 is 15 residues. The CDR3 here is CASSIGGTSLETQYF. CDR3 nucleotides: TGTGCCAGCAGTATTGGAGGGACTAGCTTGGAGACCCAGTACTTC.

This chain connects TRBV10-2 to TRBJ1-6; 12 nucleotides agree with TRBD1. V gave up 4 bases and J gave up 10 bases; unmatched junction bases: 14. This CDR3 has 18 amino acids. The germline gives CDR1 WSHSY, CDR2 SAAADI. The CDR3 DNA reads as TGCGCCAGCAGTGGCAGGGGACAGGGGGCAATTTTAGGCTCACCCCTCCACTTT. Protein product: CASSGRGQGAILGSPLHF.

The gene calls are TRBV2 and TRBJ2-3; D gene uncertain. V gave up 6 bases and J gave up 3 bases, with 7 bases separating them. Germline values: CDR1 SNHLY, CDR2 FYNNEI. The CDR3 runs 12 residues. The CDR3 protein is CASSVVTDTQYF. Here the CDR3 DNA reads TGTGCCAGCAGCGTAGTAACAGATACGCAGTATTTT.

The chain carries TRBV5-1 and TRBJ1-4; tentatively, D is TRBD1 (5 bases). V was cut by 4 bases and J by 15 bases, with 16 bases left in between. Germline CDR1 is SGHRS and CDR2 is YFSETQ. This CDR3 spans 12 amino acids. The CDR3 spells CASSRDGELLFF. CDR3 in DNA: TGCGCCAGCAGCCGGGACGGTGAATTATTGTTTTTT.

V is TRBV6-1 and J is TRBJ2-3, with a tentative D call TRBD2 (5 bases). Germline V CDR1 and CDR2: MNHNS, SASEGT. Between the trimmed V and J ends, which lost 3 bases and 5 bases, there was a span of 15 bases. The CDR3 spans 15 residues. The DNA for the CDR3 is TGTGCCAGCAGTGACGGGTCGGAGAGGGAAGATACGCAGTATTTT. Protein product: CASSDGSEREDTQYF.

The DNA for the CDR3 is TGCGCCAGCAGCCAAGGCAGGTCTTCGGACATTCAGTACTTC. Translation: CASSQGRSSDIQYF. This chain uses TRBV4-3 with TRBJ2-4; no firm D call. Looked up from germline, CDR1 is LGHNA and CDR2 is YSLEER. The V gene lost 1 base and the J gene lost 8 bases, with 12 bases spanning the gap. The CDR3 covers 14 residues.

This sequence joins TRBV5-1 and TRBJ2-5; D unclear. The CDR3 runs to 15 residues. Trimming left V 0 bases short and J 1 base short, with 10 bases between. Germline assignment: CDR1 SGHRS and CDR2 YFSETQ. The CDR3 reads CASSLEGNTQETQYF. Here the CDR3 DNA reads TGCGCCAGCAGCTTGGAAGGGAACACCCAAGAGACCCAGTACTTC.

The chain is built from TRBV5-4 and TRBJ2-5; TRBD2 might be the D (5 bases). The ends were cut back, 4 bases at V and 5 bases at J, with 18 bases in the middle. Germline assignment: CDR1 SGHNT and CDR2 YYREEE (reference sequence). CDR3 size: 15 residues. The CDR3 region has the DNA TGTGCCAGCAGCAGGTCCCCCAAGGAGGTGGAGACCCAGTACTTC. This codes for CASSRSPKEVETQYF.

This chain uses TRBV30 with TRBJ2-3; D is unclear. V dropped 3 bases and J dropped 0 bases, with 13 bases sitting between them. The germline V gene encodes CDR1 GTSNPN and CDR2 SVGIG (reference sequence). The CDR3 covers 15 residues. The CDR3 coding sequence is TGTGCCTGGAGCGGAGCTGGAACTAGCACAGATACGCAGTATTTT. It translates to CAWSGAGTSTDTQYF. Full variable domain (missing parts from reference TRBV30 and TRBJ2-3): SQTIHQWPATLVQPVGSPLSLECTVEGTSNPNLYWYRQAAGRGLQLLFYSVGIGQISSEVPQNLSASRPQDRQFILSSKKLLLSDSGFYLCAWSGAGTSTDTQYFGPGTRLTVL.

The chain uses TRBV5-6 and TRBJ1-4; D unresolved. The germline CDR1 and CDR2 sequences are SGHDT and YYEEEE. The CDR3 loop spans 14 amino acids. V shed 3 bases and J shed 4 bases, with 10 bases lying between them. CDR3 nucleotides: TGTGCCAGCAGCTCGCTGCTTGGTAATGAAAAACTGTTTTTT. Its protein product is CASSSLLGNEKLFF.

The chain recombines TRBV18 with TRBJ1-3, with D possibly being TRBD1 (5 bases). The CDR3 runs to 15 residues. Germline assignment: CDR1 KGHSH and CDR2 LQKENI. Trimming took 3 bases from V and 2 from J, leaving 11 bases between them. This chain's CDR3 is CASSPAGTAGNTIYF. The CDR3 nucleotides read TGTGCCAGCTCACCCGCCGGGACGGCTGGAAACACCATATATTTT.

V gene TRBV5-4 combines with J gene TRBJ2-7; possible D gene TRBD1, 5 bases. The CDR3 is 13 amino acids. CDR1 is SGHNT and CDR2 is YYREEE in the germline V gene (reference sequence). With 1 base removed from V and 3 bases from J, the gap between germline ends came to 8 bases. In DNA form, the CDR3 reads TGTGCCAGCAGCTTGAGGGGTGACTACGAGCAGTACTTC. It specifies CASSLRGDYEQYF.

Notes on this clone: This sample includes further DNA sequences coding for the same CDR3. The rearrangement joins TRBV4-1 to TRBJ1-4; D is undetermined. CDR3 length equals 15 residues. Trimming pared 1 base from V and 0 bases from J, leaving 6 bases between. CDR1 is MGHRA, CDR2 YSYEKL, per germline. This CDR3 reads CASSQGGTTNEKLFF. The CDR3 DNA reads TGCGCCAGCAGCCAAGGAGGAACAACTAATGAAAAACTGTTTTTT.

The V call is TRBV6-1, the J call TRBJ1-5; 8 bases agree with TRBD1. Germline CDR1 and CDR2: MNHNS and SASEGT. The CDR3 loop spans 16 amino acids. Trimming cost V 2 bases and J 7 bases; bases outside gene matches: 10. CDR3 in amino acids: CASSESPRTGWQPQHF. The CDR3 DNA reads TGTGCCAGCAGTGAAAGCCCCCGGACAGGGTGGCAGCCCCAGCATTTT.

The chain links TRBV6-5 to TRBJ2-2; D is possibly TRBD1 (5 bases). V shed 0 bases and J shed 5 bases, with 10 bases lying between them. Looked up from germline, CDR1 is MNHEY and CDR2 is SVGAGI. The CDR3 spans 15 residues. CDR3 region: CASSYSQAFTGELFF. As DNA, the CDR3 is TGTGCCAGCAGTTACTCACAGGCTTTTACCGGGGAGCTGTTTTTT.

V and J are TRBV9 and TRBJ1-2, with D unclear. The V end lost 4 bases, the J end lost 4 bases, and 17 bases lay between the germline ends. Germline V gives CDR1 SGDLS, CDR2 YYNGEE. CDR3 length: 15 residues. The CDR3 loop is CASSLPDGSFYGYTF. The CDR3 region has the DNA TGTGCCAGCAGCCTCCCCGACGGATCCTTCTATGGCTACACCTTC.

This clone was seen more than once but under ten times. For the CDR3, the DNA is TGTGCCAGCAGTTACGTCGCAGGGCAGAATTCACCCCTCCACTTT. It is translated as CASSYVAGQNSPLHF. V and J are TRBV6-6 and TRBJ1-6; D is possibly TRBD1 (5 bases). V was clipped by 2 bases and J by 7 bases, with 12 bases between them. Germline V gene data show CDR1 as MNHNY and CDR2 as SVGAGI (reference sequence). The CDR3 is 15 residues long.

This clone was found once. The identical CDR3 is also encoded by other nucleotide sequences in the sample. The chain joins TRBV30 to TRBJ2-7; TRBD1 agrees at 7 bases. The CDR3 loop spans 12 amino acids. The V gene end was trimmed by 2 bases and the J gene end by 5 bases; junction bases not matched to a gene: 3. Germline values: CDR1 GTSNPN, CDR2 SVGIG (reference sequence). CDR3 amino acids: CAWSRQGDEQYF. In DNA form, the CDR3 reads TGTGCCTGGAGTCGACAGGGCGACGAGCAGTACTTC.

The rearrangement links TRBV7-9 to TRBJ1-6, with a weak D call TRBD1 (6 bases). Deletions cut 3 bases from V and 13 bases from J, with 13 bases between. The CDR3 has 13 amino acids. The V gene's germline CDR1 is SEHNR and CDR2 FQNEAQ (reference sequence). DNA for the CDR3: TGTGCCAGCAGCTTGGACAGTCAAGCGCCCCTCCACTTT. Its protein is CASSLDSQAPLHF.

About this clone itself: Other DNA variants within this sample encode the same CDR3. This sequence joins TRBV28 and TRBJ1-2; 7 nucleotides agree with TRBD1. The CDR3 totals 13 residues. V gave up 6 bases and J gave up 2 bases; unmatched junction bases: 3. The germline V gene encodes CDR1 MDHEN and CDR2 SYDVKM. The chain's CDR3 is CASSSTGNYGYTF. The CDR3 DNA is TGTGCCAGCAGCTCGACAGGGAACTATGGCTACACCTTC.

The V and J genes are TRBV30 and TRBJ2-7; 7 nucleotides agree with TRBD1. V was pared by 5 bases and J by 7 bases, with 5 bases of the junction left unmatched. The CDR3 totals 11 residues. Germline V gene sequence: CDR1 GTSNPN, CDR2 SVGIG (reference sequence). The CDR3 reads CAWETGVEQYF. CDR3 coding DNA: TGTGCCTGGGAAACAGGGGTTGAGCAGTACTTC. Filled out from reference TRBV30 and TRBJ2-7, the complete variable domain reads SQTIHQWPATLVQPVGSPLSLECTVEGTSNPNLYWYRQAAGRGLQLLFYSVGIGQISSEVPQNLSASRPQDRQFILSSKKLLLSDSGFYLCAWETGVEQYFGPGTRLTVT.

The chain uses TRBV9 and TRBJ2-1, with 14 bases that match TRBD2. V lost 2 bases and J lost 6; bases outside the gene matches: 13. Germline V gives CDR1 SGDLS, CDR2 YYNGEE. The CDR3 is 19 amino acids. CDR3 DNA sequence: TGTGCCAGCAGCGTCGCATTTGGGACTAGCGGGAGTTCTCTCAATGAGCAGTTCTTC. This encodes CASSVAFGTSGSSLNEQFF.